The rows below give T cell receptor beta chains drawn from one sample of a study of shared clonotypes between healthy human individuals. Generated by immunoSEQ multiplex PCR, the TCRdb table keeps only in-frame clones and is missing some. The table lists about 980,000 clones, 76% of them singletons, with roughly 1.5% in the top ten. The sequenced sample was memory CD4+ T cells sorted from blood. These receptors came from a man between 18 and 35 years old in good health. Each CDR3 is given with its conserved first and last residue. Each record gives: D gene, clone size, J gene, V gene, CDR3 protein, CDR3 DNA. A D gene is named only where the DNA matches it firmly. Clone size, where shown, is once, few, many, or a class for clones that have expanded.

NA | NA | TRBJ2-3 | TRBV6-1 | CASIPTGGSTDTQYF | TGTGCCAGCATCCCCACCGGGGGTAGCACAGATACGCAGTATTTT
NA | few | TRBJ2-1 | TRBV6-5 | CASSYSWDFSYNEQFF | TGTGCCAGCAGTTACTCCTGGGACTTCTCCTACAATGAGCAGTTCTTC
TRBD2 | NA | TRBJ2-3 | TRBV5-4 | CASSFPLAGGHATQYF | TGTGCCAGCAGCTTCCCACTAGCGGGGGGGCATGCTACGCAGTATTTT
NA | NA | TRBJ2-7 | TRBV14 | CASSPLTGNSYEQYF | TGTGCCAGCAGCCCACTGACAGGTAACTCCTACGAGCAGTACTTC
TRBD1 | NA | TRBJ2-7 | TRBV14 | CASSHRDRGVYEQYF | TGTGCCAGCAGCCACCGGGACAGGGGGGTCTACGAGCAGTACTTC
NA | NA | TRBJ2-5 | TRBV5-6 | CASSLPGYGLYF | TGTGCCAGCAGCTTGCCCGGGTATGGGTTGTACTTC
NA | NA | TRBJ1-2 | TRBV14 | CASSPVGGPLFSYTF | TGTGCCAGCAGCCCAGTGGGGGGCCCACTTTTTAGCTACACCTTC
NA | NA | TRBJ1-1 | TRBV4-1 | CASRRNEGVNTEAFF | TGCGCCAGCAGGAGAAACGAGGGGGTGAACACTGAAGCTTTCTTT
TRBD2 | NA | TRBJ2-4 | TRBV5-1 | CASSLSSGGKNIQYF | TGCGCCAGCAGCCTTAGTAGCGGGGGGAAAAACATTCAGTACTTC
NA | NA | TRBJ2-1 | TRBV5-1 | CASSFRSGAYNEQFF | TGCGCCAGCAGCTTTAGGTCAGGGGCCTACAATGAGCAGTTCTTC
NA | NA | TRBJ2-2 | TRBV10-3 | CAISLQGPANTGELFF | TGTGCCATCAGCCTACAGGGCCCCGCGAACACCGGGGAGCTGTTTTTT
NA | NA | TRBJ2-1 | TRBV29-1 | CSVAGAGNEQFF | TGCAGCGTTGCGGGGGCCGGCAATGAGCAGTTCTTC
NA | few | TRBJ2-2 | TRBV6-1 | CASTLNLGDTGELFF | TGTGCCAGCACCTTAAACCTCGGAGACACCGGGGAGCTGTTTTTT
NA | NA | TRBJ1-3 | TRBV5-6 | CASSSLTGGISGNTIYF | TGTGCCAGCAGCTCACTCACAGGTGGAATCTCTGGAAACACCATATATTTT
NA | NA | TRBJ1-2 | TRBV30 | CAWSVVSGARGYTF | TGTGCCTGGAGTGTAGTTTCGGGGGCGCGAGGCTACACCTTC
TRBD1 | many | TRBJ1-5 | TRBV19 | CASSPLTGGGNQPQHF | TGTGCCAGTAGTCCCCTGACAGGGGGAGGCAATCAGCCCCAGCATTTT
NA | NA | TRBJ1-1 | TRBV6-4 | CASSLTGLTEAFF | TGTGCCAGCAGTTTAACAGGGCTCACTGAAGCTTTCTTT
NA | NA | TRBJ1-2 | TRBV15 | CATSRDEGGTYNYGYTF | TGTGCCACCAGCAGAGATGAAGGGGGAACTTATAACTATGGCTACACCTTC
TRBD2 | NA | TRBJ2-5 | TRBV30 | CAWSEGTSGSGETQYF | TGTGCCTGGAGTGAGGGTACTAGCGGGAGTGGAGAGACCCAGTACTTC
NA | few | TRBJ2-1 | TRBV4-3 | CASSQGVGTYNEQFF | TGCGCCAGCAGCCAAGGGGTAGGGACCTACAATGAGCAGTTCTTC
NA | once | TRBJ2-7 | TRBV11-2 | CASSLGPGGEGEQYF | TGTGCCAGCAGCTTAGGGCCAGGCGGGGAAGGCGAGCAGTACTTC
NA | NA | TRBJ1-3 | TRBV18 | CASSPSLREGGNTIYF | TGTGCCAGCTCACCCTCCCTACGGGAGGGAGGAAACACCATATATTTT
NA | NA | TRBJ1-1 | TRBV14 | CASSWGVNTEAFF | TGTGCCAGCAGCTGGGGGGTAAACACTGAAGCTTTCTTT